A selection of T cell receptor beta chains follows, all from one sample in a study of blood T cells in healthy people across ages. One entry per CDR3 protein results from TCRdb running MiXCR on the 5' RACE reads. This sample has some 760,000 distinct CDR3 sequences; 25% occur once, and the top ten carry 8% to 10%. These data also formed part of another study, on T cells of mothers and their children.

Specimen: blood. These receptors came from a boy between 5 and 17 years old in good health. Each CDR3 is given with its conserved first and last residue. The order of the fields is V gene, J gene, CDR3 protein.

V gene: TRBV4-2; J gene: TRBJ2-2; CDR3 protein: CASSQEPGVAGELFF
V gene: TRBV28; J gene: TRBJ2-1; CDR3 protein: CASRGERAYNEQFF
V gene: TRBV25-1; J gene: TRBJ2-1; CDR3 protein: CASASGKYNEQFF
V gene: TRBV11-2; J gene: TRBJ1-2; CDR3 protein: CASSRSGGANYGYTF
V gene: TRBV29-1; J gene: TRBJ1-1; CDR3 protein: CSVERLLNTEAFF
V gene: TRBV29-1; J gene: TRBJ2-7; CDR3 protein: CSVKWDRIYEQYF
V gene: TRBV5-1; J gene: TRBJ2-1; CDR3 protein: CASSKDSYNEQFF
V gene: TRBV13; J gene: TRBJ2-1; CDR3 protein: CASSIPTGLAGPSYNEQFF
V gene: TRBV9; J gene: TRBJ1-4; CDR3 protein: CASSVRGTSNEKLFF
V gene: TRBV27; J gene: NA; CDR3 protein: CASSLANNEQFF
V gene: TRBV7-3; J gene: TRBJ2-2; CDR3 protein: CASSQTPNTGELFF
V gene: TRBV4-1; J gene: TRBJ2-4; CDR3 protein: CASSQEGGGAYIQYF
V gene: TRBV10-2; J gene: TRBJ2-3; CDR3 protein: CASMGGRARVGTDTQYF
V gene: TRBV14; J gene: TRBJ1-3; CDR3 protein: CASSLPHILDSGNTIYF
V gene: TRBV5-1; J gene: TRBJ1-2; CDR3 protein: CASSLGPGWGYTF